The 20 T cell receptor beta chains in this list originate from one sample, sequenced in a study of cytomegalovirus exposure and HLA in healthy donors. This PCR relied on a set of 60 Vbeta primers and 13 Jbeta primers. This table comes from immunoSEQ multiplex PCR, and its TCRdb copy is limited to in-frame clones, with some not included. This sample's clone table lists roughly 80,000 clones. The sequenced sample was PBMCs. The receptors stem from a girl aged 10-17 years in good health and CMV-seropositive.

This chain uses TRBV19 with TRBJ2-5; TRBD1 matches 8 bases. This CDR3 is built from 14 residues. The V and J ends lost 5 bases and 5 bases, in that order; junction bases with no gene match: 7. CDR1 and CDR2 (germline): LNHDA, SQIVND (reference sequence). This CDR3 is CASSLQGVRETQYF. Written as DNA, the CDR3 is TGTGCCAGTAGTTTACAGGGGGTACGGGAGACCCAGTACTTC.

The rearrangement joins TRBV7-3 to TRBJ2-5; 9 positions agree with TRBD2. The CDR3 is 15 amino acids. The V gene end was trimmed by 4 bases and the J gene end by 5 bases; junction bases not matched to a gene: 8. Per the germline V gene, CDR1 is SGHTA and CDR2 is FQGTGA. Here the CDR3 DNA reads TGTGCCAGCAGCTCATCGGGACTAGCCGGGGAGACCCAGTACTTC. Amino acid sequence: CASSSSGLAGETQYF.

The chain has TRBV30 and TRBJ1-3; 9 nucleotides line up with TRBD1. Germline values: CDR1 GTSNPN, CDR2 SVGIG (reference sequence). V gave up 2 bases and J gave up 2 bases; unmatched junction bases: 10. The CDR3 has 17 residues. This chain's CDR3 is CAWSLGQGIGAGNTIYF. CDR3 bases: TGTGCCTGGAGTCTTGGACAGGGGATCGGAGCTGGAAACACCATATATTTT.

The CDR3 reads CASSLDPGYEQFF. Here the CDR3 DNA reads TGTGCCAGCAGCTTAGATCCGGGGTATGAGCAGTTCTTC. The genes are TRBV11-2 and TRBJ2-1; maybe TRBD2 (5 bases). V lost 0 bases, J lost 8 bases, and 8 bases lay in between. The germline CDR1 and CDR2 sequences are SGHAT and FQNNGV. The CDR3 extends over 13 amino acids.

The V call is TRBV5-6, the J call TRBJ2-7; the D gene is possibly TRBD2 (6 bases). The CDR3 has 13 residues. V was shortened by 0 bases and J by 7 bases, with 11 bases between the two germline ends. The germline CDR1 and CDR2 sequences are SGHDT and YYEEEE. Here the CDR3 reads CASSLGGGGEQYV. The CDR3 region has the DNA TGTGCCAGCAGCTTGGGGGGAGGCGGGGAGCAGTACGTC.

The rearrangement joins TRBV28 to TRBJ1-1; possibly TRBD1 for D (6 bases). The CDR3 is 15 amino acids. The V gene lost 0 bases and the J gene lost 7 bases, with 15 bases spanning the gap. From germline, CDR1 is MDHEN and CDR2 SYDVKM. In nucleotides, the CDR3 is TGTGCCAGCAGTTTATGGAAACAGGGCGCGAGTGAAGCTTTCTTT. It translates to CASSLWKQGASEAFF. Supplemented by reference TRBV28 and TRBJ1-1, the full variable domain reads DVKVTQSSRYLVKRTGEKVFLECVQDMDHENMFWYRQDPGLGLRLIYFSYDVKMKEKGDIPEGYSVSREKKERFSLILESASTNQTSMYLCASSLWKQGASEAFFGQGTRLTVV.

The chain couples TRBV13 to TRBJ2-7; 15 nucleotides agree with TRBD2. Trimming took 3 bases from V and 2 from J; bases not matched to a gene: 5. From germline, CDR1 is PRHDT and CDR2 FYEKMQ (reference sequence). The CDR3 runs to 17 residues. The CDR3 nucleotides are TGTGCCAGCAGCTTTGGGACTAGCGGGGGGTCCGCCTACGAGCAGTACTTC. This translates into CASSFGTSGGSAYEQYF.

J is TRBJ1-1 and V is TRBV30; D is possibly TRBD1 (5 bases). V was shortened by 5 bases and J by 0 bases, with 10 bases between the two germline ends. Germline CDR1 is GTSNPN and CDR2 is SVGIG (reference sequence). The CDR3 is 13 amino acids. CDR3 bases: TGTGCCTGGGATAACAGGTTGAACACTGAAGCTTTCTTT. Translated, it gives CAWDNRLNTEAFF.

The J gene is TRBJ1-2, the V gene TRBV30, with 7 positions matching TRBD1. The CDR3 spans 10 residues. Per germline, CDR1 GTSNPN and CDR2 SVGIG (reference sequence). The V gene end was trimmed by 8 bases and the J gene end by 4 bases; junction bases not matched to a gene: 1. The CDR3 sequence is CAGDSYGYTF. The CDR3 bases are TGTGCCGGGGACAGCTATGGCTACACCTTC. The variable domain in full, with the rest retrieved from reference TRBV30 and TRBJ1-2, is SQTIHQWPATLVQPVGSPLSLECTVEGTSNPNLYWYRQAAGRGLQLLFYSVGIGQISSEVPQNLSASRPQDRQFILSSKKLLLSDSGFYLCAGDSYGYTFGSGTRLTVV.

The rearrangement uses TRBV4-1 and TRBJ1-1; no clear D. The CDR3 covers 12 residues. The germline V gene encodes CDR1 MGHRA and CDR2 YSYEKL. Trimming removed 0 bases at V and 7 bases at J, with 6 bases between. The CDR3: CASSQEGSEAFF. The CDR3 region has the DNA TGCGCCAGCAGCCAAGAGGGGAGTGAAGCTTTCTTT.

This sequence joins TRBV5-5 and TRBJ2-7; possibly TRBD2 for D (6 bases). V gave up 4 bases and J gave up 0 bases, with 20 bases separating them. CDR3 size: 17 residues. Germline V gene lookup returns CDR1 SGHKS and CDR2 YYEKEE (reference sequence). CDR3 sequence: CASSPPPGTSTSYEQYF. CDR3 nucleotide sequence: TGTGCCAGCAGCCCACCCCCCGGGACTTCTACCTCCTACGAGCAGTACTTC.

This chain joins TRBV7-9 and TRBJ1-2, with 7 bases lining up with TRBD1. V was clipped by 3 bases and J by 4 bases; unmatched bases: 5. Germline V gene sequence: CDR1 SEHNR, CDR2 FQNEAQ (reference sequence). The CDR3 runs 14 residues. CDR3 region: CASSFRDSRYGYTF. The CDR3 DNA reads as TGTGCCAGCAGCTTTAGGGACAGCCGCTATGGCTACACCTTC.

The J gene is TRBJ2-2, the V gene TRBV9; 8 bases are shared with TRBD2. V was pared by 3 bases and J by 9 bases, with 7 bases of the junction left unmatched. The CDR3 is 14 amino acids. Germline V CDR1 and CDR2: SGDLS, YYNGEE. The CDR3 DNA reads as TGTGCCAGCAGCGCCCGGACTAGCTACCGGGAGCTGTTTTTT. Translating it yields CASSARTSYRELFF.

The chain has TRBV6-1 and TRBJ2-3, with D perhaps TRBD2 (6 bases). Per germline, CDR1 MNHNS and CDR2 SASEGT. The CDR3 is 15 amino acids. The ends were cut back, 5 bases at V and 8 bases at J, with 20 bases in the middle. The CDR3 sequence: CASSSGGPLQGTQYF. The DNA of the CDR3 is TGTGCCAGCAGTTCCGGGGGACCGCTGCAGGGTACGCAGTATTTT.

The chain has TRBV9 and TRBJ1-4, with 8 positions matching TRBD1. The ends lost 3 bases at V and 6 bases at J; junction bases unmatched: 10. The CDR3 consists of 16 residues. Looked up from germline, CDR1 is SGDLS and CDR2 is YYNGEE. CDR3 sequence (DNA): TGTGCCAGCAGCGCCGTAGCCGGGACAGGAGATGAAAAACTGTTTTTT. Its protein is CASSAVAGTGDEKLFF. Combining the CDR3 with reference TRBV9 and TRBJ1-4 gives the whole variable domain DSGVTQTPKHLITATGQRVTLRCSPRSGDLSVYWYQQSLDQGLQFLIQYYNGEERAKGNILERFSAQQFPDLHSELNLSSLELGDSALYFCASSAVAGTGDEKLFFGSGTQLSVL.

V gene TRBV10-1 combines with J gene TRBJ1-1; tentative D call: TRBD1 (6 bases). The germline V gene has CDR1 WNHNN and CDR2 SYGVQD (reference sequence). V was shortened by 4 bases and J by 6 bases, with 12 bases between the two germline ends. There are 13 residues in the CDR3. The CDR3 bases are TGCGCCAGCAGTGCGGGGGGCGATCCTGAAGCTTTCTTT. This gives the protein CASSAGGDPEAFF.

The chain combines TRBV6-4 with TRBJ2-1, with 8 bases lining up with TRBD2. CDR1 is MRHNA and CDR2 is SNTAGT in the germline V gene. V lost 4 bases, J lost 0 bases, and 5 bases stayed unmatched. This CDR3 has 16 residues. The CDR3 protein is CASSVVGGDSYNEQFF. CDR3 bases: TGTGCCAGCAGTGTTGTCGGGGGGGACTCCTACAATGAGCAGTTCTTC.

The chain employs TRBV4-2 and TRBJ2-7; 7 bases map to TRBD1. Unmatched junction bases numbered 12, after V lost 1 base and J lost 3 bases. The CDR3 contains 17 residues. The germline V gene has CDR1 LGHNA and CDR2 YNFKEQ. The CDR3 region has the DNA TGTGCCAGCAGCCAAGGTTATCGGGACAGCGAACTCTACGAGCAGTACTTC. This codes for CASSQGYRDSELYEQYF.

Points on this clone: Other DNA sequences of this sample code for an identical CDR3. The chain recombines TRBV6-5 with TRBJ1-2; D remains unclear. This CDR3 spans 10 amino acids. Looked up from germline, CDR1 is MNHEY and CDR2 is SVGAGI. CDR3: CATAPSGYTF. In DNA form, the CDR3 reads TGTGCAACGGCGCCTAGTGGCTACACCTTC.

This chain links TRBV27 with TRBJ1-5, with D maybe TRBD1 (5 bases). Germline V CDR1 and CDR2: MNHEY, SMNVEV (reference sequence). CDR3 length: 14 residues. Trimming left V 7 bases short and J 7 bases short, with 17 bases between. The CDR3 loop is CASNLAGEGQPQHF. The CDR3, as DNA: TGTGCCAGCAACCTGGCGGGGGAAGGGCAGCCCCAGCATTTT.